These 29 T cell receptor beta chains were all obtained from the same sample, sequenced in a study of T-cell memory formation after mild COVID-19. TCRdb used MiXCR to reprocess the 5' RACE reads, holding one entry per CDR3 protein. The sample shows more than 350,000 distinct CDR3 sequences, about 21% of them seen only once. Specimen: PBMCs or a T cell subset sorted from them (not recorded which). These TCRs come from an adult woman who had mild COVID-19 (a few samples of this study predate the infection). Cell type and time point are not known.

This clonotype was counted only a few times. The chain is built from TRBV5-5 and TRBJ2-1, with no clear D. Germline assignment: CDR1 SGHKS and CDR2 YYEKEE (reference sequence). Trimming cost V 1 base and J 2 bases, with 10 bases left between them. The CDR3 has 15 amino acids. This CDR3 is CASSLSNLPYNEQFF. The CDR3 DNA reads TGTGCCAGCAGCTTGTCTAACCTCCCCTACAATGAGCAGTTCTTC.

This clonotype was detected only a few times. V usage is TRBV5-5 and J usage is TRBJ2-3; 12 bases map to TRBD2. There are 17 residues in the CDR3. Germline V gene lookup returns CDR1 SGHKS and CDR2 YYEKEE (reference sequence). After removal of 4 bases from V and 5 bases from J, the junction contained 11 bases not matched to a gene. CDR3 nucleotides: TGTGCCAGCAGCCGGATCCCTAGCGGGGGGGCAGGAGATACGCAGTATTTT. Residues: CASSRIPSGGAGDTQYF.

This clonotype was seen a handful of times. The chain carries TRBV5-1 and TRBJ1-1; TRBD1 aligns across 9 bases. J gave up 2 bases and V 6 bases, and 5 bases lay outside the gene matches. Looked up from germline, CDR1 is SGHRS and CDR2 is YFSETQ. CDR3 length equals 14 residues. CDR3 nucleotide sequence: TGCGCCAGCAAAAGACAGGGGGAAAACACTGAAGCTTTCTTT. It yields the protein CASKRQGENTEAFF.

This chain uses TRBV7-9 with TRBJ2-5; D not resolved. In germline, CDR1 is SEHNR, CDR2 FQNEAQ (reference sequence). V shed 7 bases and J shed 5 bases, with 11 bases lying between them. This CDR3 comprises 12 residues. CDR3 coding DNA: TGTGCCAGCACCAACCGATTTGAGACCCAGTACTTC. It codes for CASTNRFETQYF. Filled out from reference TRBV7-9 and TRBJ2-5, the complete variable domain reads DTGVSQNPRHKITKRGQNVTFRCDPISEHNRLYWYRQTLGQGPEFLTYFQNEAQLEKSRLLSDRFSAERPKGSFSTLEIQRTEQGDSAMYLCASTNRFETQYFGPGTRLLVL.

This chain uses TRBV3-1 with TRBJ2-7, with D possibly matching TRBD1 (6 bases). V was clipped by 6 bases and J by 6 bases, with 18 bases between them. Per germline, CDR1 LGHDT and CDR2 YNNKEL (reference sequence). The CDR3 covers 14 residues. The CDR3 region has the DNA TGTGCCAGCAGGCCTTCCAGGGGTCGGGGCGAGCAGTACTTC. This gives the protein CASRPSRGRGEQYF.

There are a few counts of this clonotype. The CDR3 nucleotides are TGCGCCAGCAGCTTGGAGGGGACGGGGGCCGGAGGCTACACCTTC. Its translation: CASSLEGTGAGGYTF. The chain joins TRBV5-1 to TRBJ1-2; D perhaps matches TRBD1 (6 bases). Deletions cut 0 bases from V and 8 bases from J, with 17 bases between. The CDR3 loop spans 15 amino acids. Germline CDR1 reads SGHRS; CDR2 reads YFSETQ.

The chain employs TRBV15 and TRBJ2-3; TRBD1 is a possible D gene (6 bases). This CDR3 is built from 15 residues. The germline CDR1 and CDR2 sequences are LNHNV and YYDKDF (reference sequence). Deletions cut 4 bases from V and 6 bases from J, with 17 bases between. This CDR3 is CATSNLRQATDTQYF. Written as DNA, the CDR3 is TGTGCCACCAGCAACCTAAGACAGGCCACGGATACGCAGTATTTT. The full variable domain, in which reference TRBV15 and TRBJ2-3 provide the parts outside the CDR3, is DAMVIQNPRYQVTQFGKPVTLSCSQTLNHNVMYWYQQKSSQAPKLLFHYYDKDFNNEADTPDNFQSRRPNTSFCFLDIRSPGLGDTAMYLCATSNLRQATDTQYFGPGTRLTVL.

The CDR3 nucleotides are TGTGCCAGCAGTTACCGGACAGGGGGAAGTGGCGAGCAGTACTTC. Translated, it gives CASSYRTGGSGEQYF. The chain links TRBV6-6 to TRBJ2-7, with 10 bases matching TRBD1. V was clipped by 2 bases and J by 6 bases; unmatched bases: 7. Germline assignment: CDR1 MNHNY and CDR2 SVGAGI (reference sequence). This CDR3 has 15 residues.

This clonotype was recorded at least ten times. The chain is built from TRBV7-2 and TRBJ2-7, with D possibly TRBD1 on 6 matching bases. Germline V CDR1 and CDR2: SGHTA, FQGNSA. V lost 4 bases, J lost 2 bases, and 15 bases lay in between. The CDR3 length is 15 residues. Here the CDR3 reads CASSYQGPPTYEQYF. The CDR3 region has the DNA TGTGCCAGCAGCTATCAGGGGCCTCCTACCTACGAGCAGTACTTC.

DNA of the CDR3: TGTGCCAGCAGAGCCGGGACAGGGTCGACAGATACGCAGTATTTT. It yields the protein CASRAGTGSTDTQYF. The V and J genes are TRBV6-5 and TRBJ2-3; 9 bases line up with TRBD1. In germline, CDR1 is MNHEY, CDR2 SVGAGI. J lost 3 bases, V lost 6 bases, and 7 bases had no gene match. The CDR3 runs to 15 residues.

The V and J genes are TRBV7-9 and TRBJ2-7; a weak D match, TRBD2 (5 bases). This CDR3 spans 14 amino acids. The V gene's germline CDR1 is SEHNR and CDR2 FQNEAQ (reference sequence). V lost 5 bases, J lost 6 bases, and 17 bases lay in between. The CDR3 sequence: CASSLNWELGEQYF. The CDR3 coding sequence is TGTGCCAGCAGCCTGAACTGGGAGTTGGGCGAGCAGTACTTC.

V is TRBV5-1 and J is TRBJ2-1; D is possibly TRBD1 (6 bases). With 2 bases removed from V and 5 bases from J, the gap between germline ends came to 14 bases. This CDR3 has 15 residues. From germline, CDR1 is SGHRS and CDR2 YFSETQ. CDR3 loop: CASSFTRGGNNEQFF. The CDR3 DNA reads TGCGCCAGCAGCTTTACCAGGGGTGGGAACAATGAGCAGTTCTTC.

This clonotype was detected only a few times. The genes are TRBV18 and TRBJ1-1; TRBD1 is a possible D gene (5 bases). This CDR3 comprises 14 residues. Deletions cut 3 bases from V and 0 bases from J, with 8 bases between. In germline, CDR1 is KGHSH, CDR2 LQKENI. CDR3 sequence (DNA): TGTGCCAGCTCACCCGGGGCGTTGAACACTGAAGCTTTCTTT. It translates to CASSPGALNTEAFF. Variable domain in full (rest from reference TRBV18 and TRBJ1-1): NAGVMQNPRHLVRRRGQEARLRCSPMKGHSHVYWYRQLPEEGLKFMVYLQKENIIDESGMPKERFSAEFPKEGPSILRIQQVVRGDSAAYFCASSPGALNTEAFFGQGTRLTVV.

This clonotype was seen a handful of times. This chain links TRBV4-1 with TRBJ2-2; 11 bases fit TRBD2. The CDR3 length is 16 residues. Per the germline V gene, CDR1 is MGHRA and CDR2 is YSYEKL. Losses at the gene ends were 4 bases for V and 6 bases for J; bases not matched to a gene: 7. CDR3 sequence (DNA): TGCGCCAGCAGCCCGCGACTAGCGGGAAAGCCCGGGGAGCTGTTTTTT. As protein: CASSPRLAGKPGELFF.

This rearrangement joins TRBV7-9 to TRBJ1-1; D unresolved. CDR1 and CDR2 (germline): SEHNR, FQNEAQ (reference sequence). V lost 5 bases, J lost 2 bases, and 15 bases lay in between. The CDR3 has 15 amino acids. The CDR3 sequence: CASSLGRSGNTEAFF. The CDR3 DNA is TGTGCCAGCAGCCTCGGTAGGTCTGGAAACACTGAAGCTTTCTTT.

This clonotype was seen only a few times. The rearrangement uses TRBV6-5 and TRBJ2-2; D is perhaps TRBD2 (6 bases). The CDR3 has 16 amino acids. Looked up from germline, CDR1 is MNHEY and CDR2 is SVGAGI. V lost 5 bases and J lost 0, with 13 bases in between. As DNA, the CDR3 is TGTGCCAGCAGTATGGAGGGCCTAGCGAACACCGGGGAGCTGTTTTTT. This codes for CASSMEGLANTGELFF.

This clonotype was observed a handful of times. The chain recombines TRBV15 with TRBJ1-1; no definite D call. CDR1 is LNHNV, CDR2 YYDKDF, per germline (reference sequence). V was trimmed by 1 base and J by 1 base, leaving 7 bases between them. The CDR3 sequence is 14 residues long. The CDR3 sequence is CATSRALENTEAFF. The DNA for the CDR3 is TGTGCCACCAGCAGAGCCCTGGAGAACACTGAAGCTTTCTTT.

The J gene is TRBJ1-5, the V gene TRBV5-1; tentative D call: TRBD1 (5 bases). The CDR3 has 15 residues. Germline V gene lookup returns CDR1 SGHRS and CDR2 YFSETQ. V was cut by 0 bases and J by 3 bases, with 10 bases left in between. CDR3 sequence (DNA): TGCGCCAGCAGCTTGGAGGGGCAGGCCAATCAGCCCCAGCATTTT. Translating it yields CASSLEGQANQPQHF.

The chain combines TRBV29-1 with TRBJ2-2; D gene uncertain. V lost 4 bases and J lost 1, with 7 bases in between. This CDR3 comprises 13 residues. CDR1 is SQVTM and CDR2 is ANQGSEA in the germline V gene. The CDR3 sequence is CSVVRKNTGELFF. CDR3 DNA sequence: TGCAGCGTTGTGAGGAAGAACACCGGGGAGCTGTTTTTT.

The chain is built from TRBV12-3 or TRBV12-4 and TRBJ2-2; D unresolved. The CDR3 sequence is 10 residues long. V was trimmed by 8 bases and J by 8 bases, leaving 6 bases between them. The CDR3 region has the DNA TGTGCCAGCTCCTCGGGGGAGCTGTTTTTT. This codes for CASSSGELFF.

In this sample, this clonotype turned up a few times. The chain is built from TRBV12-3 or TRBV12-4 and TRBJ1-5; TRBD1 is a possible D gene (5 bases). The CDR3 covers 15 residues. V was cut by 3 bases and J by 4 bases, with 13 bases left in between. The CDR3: CASSFARDENQPQHF. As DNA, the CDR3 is TGTGCCAGCAGTTTCGCCAGGGATGAAAATCAGCCCCAGCATTTT.

Written as DNA, the CDR3 is TGTGCCAGCAGCTTGGTGACACAAGAGACCCAGTACTTC. Translated: CASSLVTQETQYF. The V and J genes are TRBV7-9 and TRBJ2-5, with D hard to call. Trimming shortened V by 3 bases and J by 2 bases, and 7 bases separated the two germline ends. This CDR3 comprises 13 residues. The germline V gene has CDR1 SEHNR and CDR2 FQNEAQ (reference sequence).

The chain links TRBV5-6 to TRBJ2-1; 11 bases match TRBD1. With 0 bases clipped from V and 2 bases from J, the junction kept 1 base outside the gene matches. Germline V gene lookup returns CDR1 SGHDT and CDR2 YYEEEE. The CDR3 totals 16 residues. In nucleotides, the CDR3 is TGTGCCAGCAGCTTGGCGGGACAGGGGGCCTACAATGAGCAGTTCTTC. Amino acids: CASSLAGQGAYNEQFF. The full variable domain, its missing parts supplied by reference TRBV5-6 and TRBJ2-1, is DAGVTQSPTHLIKTRGQQVTLRCSPKSGHDTVSWYQQALGQGPQFIFQYYEEEERQRGNFPDRFSGHQFPNYSSELNVNALLLGDSALYLCASSLAGQGAYNEQFFGPGTRLTVL.

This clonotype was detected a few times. The CDR3 DNA reads as TGCAGTGCTCCAATTAGCGGGAGGGAACCCTACGAGCAGTACTTC. As protein: CSAPISGREPYEQYF. J is TRBJ2-7 and V is TRBV20-1, with TRBD2 identical over 11 bases. V shed 5 bases and J 2 bases; nucleotides not matched to a gene: 8. The V gene's germline CDR1 is DFQATT and CDR2 SNEGSKA (reference sequence). The CDR3 has 15 residues.

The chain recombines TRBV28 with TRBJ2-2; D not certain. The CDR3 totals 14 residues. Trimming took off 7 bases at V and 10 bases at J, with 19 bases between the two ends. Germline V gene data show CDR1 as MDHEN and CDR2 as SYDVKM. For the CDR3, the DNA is TGTGCCAGCACCTCAGTAGGAAGCCAGGCGGAGCTGTTTTTT. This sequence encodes CASTSVGSQAELFF.

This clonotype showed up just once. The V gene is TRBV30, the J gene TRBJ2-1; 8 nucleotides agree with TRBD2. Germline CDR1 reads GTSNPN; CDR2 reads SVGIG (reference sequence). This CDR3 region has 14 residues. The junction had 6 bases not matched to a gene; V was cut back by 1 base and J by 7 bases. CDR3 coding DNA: TGTGCCTGGAGTGACCCTAGCGGGCGAAATGAGCAGTTCTTC. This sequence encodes CAWSDPSGRNEQFF.

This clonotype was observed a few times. Here the CDR3 DNA reads TGTGCCATCAGTGAGAAGCGGGATCCCGCTTATAATGAGCAGTTCTTC. This codes for CAISEKRDPAYNEQFF. This chain uses TRBV10-3 with TRBJ2-1, with TRBD2 matching 7 bases. The CDR3 runs to 16 residues. J was trimmed by 7 bases and V by 2 bases; bases with no gene match: 11. The germline gives CDR1 ENHRY, CDR2 SYGVKD.

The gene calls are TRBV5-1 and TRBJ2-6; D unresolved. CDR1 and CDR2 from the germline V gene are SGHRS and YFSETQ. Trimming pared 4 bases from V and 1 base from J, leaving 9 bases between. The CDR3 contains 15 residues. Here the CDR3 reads CASSAASSGANVLTF. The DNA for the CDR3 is TGCGCCAGCAGCGCGGCCTCTTCTGGGGCCAACGTCCTGACTTTC.

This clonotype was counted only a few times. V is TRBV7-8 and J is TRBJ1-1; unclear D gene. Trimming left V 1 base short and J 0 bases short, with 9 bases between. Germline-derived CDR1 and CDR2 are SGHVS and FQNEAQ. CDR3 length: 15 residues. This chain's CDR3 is CASSLDYGMNTEAFF. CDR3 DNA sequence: TGTGCCAGCAGCTTAGATTACGGGATGAACACTGAAGCTTTCTTT. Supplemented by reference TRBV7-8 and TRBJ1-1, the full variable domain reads GAGVSQSPRYKVAKRGQDVALRCDPISGHVSLFWYQQALGQGPEFLTYFQNEAQLDKSGLPSDRFFAERPEGSVSTLKIQRTQQEDSAVYLCASSLDYGMNTEAFFGQGTRLTVV.